The rows below give T cell receptor beta chains drawn from one sample of a study of OX40 agonist ivuxolimab in advanced cancers. The repertoire was sequenced with immunoSEQ multiplex PCR; TCRdb's copy has only in-frame clones and lacks some. The data show some 74,000 clones, with roughly 86% seen just once and 4% to 6% held by the top ten. The input for sequencing was CD4+ or CD8+ T cells sorted from blood, taken in a trial of the OX40 agonist ivuxolimab. Receptors originate from an adult with an advanced solid tumor such as melanoma, head and neck, liver or kidney cancer. Each CDR3 is given with its conserved first and last residue. The D gene is left open where the match is weak. The size of a clone is reported for some rows only, either as once, few or many, or as a class for expanded clones.

v_gene: TRBV2
j_gene: TRBJ2-1
abundance: NA
len: 14
d_gene: NA
CDR3nt: TGTGCCAGCACCTGGTTGGGGGTTCACGGTGAGCAGTTCTTC
CDR3aa: CASTWLGVHGEQFF

v_gene: TRBV25-1
j_gene: TRBJ2-7
abundance: NA
len: 15
d_gene: NA
CDR3nt: TGTGCCAGCAGTGAATTTGGGGGGCCGAGGAACGAGCAGTACTTC
CDR3aa: CASSEFGGPRNEQYF

v_gene: TRBV18
j_gene: TRBJ2-7
abundance: once
len: 15
d_gene: TRBD1
CDR3nt: TGTGCCAGCTCAGAGGGACAGGGGGGAACCTACGAGCAGTACTTC
CDR3aa: CASSEGQGGTYEQYF

v_gene: TRBV18
j_gene: TRBJ1-3
abundance: NA
len: 16
d_gene: NA
CDR3nt: TGTGCCAGCTCACCGTCCAACAGGGTATCTGGAAACACCATATATTTT
CDR3aa: CASSPSNRVSGNTIYF

v_gene: TRBV5-6
j_gene: TRBJ1-2
abundance: NA
len: 14
d_gene: NA
CDR3nt: TGTGCCAGCAGCTTGAACAGGGTTTCGTATGGCTACACCTTC
CDR3aa: CASSLNRVSYGYTF

v_gene: TRBV15
j_gene: TRBJ2-5
abundance: NA
len: 15
d_gene: NA
CDR3nt: TGTGCCACCAGCACGGGGGCAGGGGATCTCGAGACCCAGTACTTC
CDR3aa: CATSTGAGDLETQYF

v_gene: TRBV5-8
j_gene: TRBJ1-4
abundance: NA
len: 15
d_gene: NA
CDR3nt: TGTGCCAGCAGCTTCAGGATAGGGACTAATGAAAAACTGTTTTTT
CDR3aa: CASSFRIGTNEKLFF

v_gene: TRBV5-1
j_gene: TRBJ2-3
abundance: NA
len: 16
d_gene: NA
CDR3nt: TGCGCCAGCAGCTTGGGGGCTAGCGCCCGCACAGATACGCAGTATTTT
CDR3aa: CASSLGASARTDTQYF

v_gene: TRBV18
j_gene: TRBJ2-3
abundance: NA
len: 16
d_gene: NA
CDR3nt: TGTGCCAGCTCACCACCGAACAGGGTAGGCACAGATACGCAGTATTTT
CDR3aa: CASSPPNRVGTDTQYF

v_gene: TRBV7-2
j_gene: TRBJ2-1
abundance: NA
len: 12
d_gene: NA
CDR3nt: TGTGCCAGCAGCCAACTACGGAACGAGCAGTTCTTC
CDR3aa: CASSQLRNEQFF

v_gene: TRBV19
j_gene: TRBJ1-2
abundance: NA
len: 15
d_gene: TRBD1
CDR3nt: TGTGCCAGTAGTATAGGGCCGACAGGGTTCTATGGCTACACCTTC
CDR3aa: CASSIGPTGFYGYTF

v_gene: TRBV5-1
j_gene: TRBJ1-2
abundance: NA
len: 13
d_gene: TRBD1
CDR3nt: TGCGCCAGCACCGCACAGGGGGACTATGGCTACACCTTC
CDR3aa: CASTAQGDYGYTF

v_gene: TRBV19
j_gene: TRBJ2-2
abundance: NA
len: 15
d_gene: NA
CDR3nt: TGTGCCAGTAGTATAAGGGCACAAAACACCGGGGAGCTGTTTTTT
CDR3aa: CASSIRAQNTGELFF

v_gene: TRBV6-5
j_gene: TRBJ2-5
abundance: NA
len: 13
d_gene: NA
CDR3nt: TGTGCCAGCAAACCCGCCTCCTTGGAGACCCAGTACTTC
CDR3aa: CASKPASLETQYF

v_gene: TRBV14
j_gene: TRBJ1-1
abundance: few
len: 14
d_gene: TRBD1
CDR3nt: TGTGCCAGCAGCAACAGGGGTTGGAACACTGAAGCTTTCTTT
CDR3aa: CASSNRGWNTEAFF

v_gene: TRBV2
j_gene: TRBJ1-2
abundance: few
len: 14
d_gene: NA
CDR3nt: TGTGCCAGCAAAGCGGAGGCTCAAACCTATGGCTACACCTTC
CDR3aa: CASKAEAQTYGYTF

v_gene: TRBV6-1
j_gene: TRBJ2-2
abundance: NA
len: 15
d_gene: NA
CDR3nt: TGTGCCAGCGGAACCCTGACAGGGAACACCGGGGAGCTGTTTTTT
CDR3aa: CASGTLTGNTGELFF

v_gene: TRBV7-2
j_gene: TRBJ2-1
abundance: NA
len: 15
d_gene: TRBD2
CDR3nt: TGTGCCAGCAGACTAACTAGCGGGGCCTACAATGAGCAGTTCTTC
CDR3aa: CASRLTSGAYNEQFF

v_gene: TRBV5-1
j_gene: TRBJ1-4
abundance: NA
len: 16
d_gene: NA
CDR3nt: TGCGCCAGCAGCCTCGATGCTATAGCAACTAATGAAAAACTGTTTTTT
CDR3aa: CASSLDAIATNEKLFF

v_gene: TRBV28
j_gene: TRBJ2-5
abundance: NA
len: 14
d_gene: TRBD2
CDR3nt: TGTGCCAGCAGGGTGTCTAGCGGGGCGGAGACCCAGTACTTC
CDR3aa: CASRVSSGAETQYF

v_gene: TRBV27
j_gene: TRBJ2-3
abundance: NA
len: 14
d_gene: NA
CDR3nt: TGTGCCAGCAGTTTCCATGGGGCCGCCAATACGCAGTATTTT
CDR3aa: CASSFHGAANTQYF

v_gene: TRBV7-2
j_gene: TRBJ2-2
abundance: NA
len: 17
d_gene: NA
CDR3nt: TGTGCCAGCAAGGAGGGGGGGCGAAACCCCAACACCGGGGAGCTGTTTTTT
CDR3aa: CASKEGGRNPNTGELFF

v_gene: TRBV5-5
j_gene: TRBJ2-7
abundance: once
len: 13
d_gene: NA
CDR3nt: TGTGCCAGCAGCTTGGGTCGAGGGGGCGAGCAGTACTTC
CDR3aa: CASSLGRGGEQYF

v_gene: TRBV19
j_gene: TRBJ1-2
abundance: NA
len: 12
d_gene: NA
CDR3nt: TGTGCCACCTTAGACAGGAACTATGGCTACACCTTC
CDR3aa: CATLDRNYGYTF

v_gene: TRBV6-6
j_gene: TRBJ1-1
abundance: NA
len: 14
d_gene: NA
CDR3nt: TGTGCCAGCAGTTATGAGGGGCGTGACACTGAAGCTTTCTTT
CDR3aa: CASSYEGRDTEAFF

v_gene: TRBV2
j_gene: TRBJ1-2
abundance: NA
len: 14
d_gene: NA
CDR3nt: TGTGCCAGCAGTGAAGCACTGTTTAACTATGGCTACACCTTC
CDR3aa: CASSEALFNYGYTF

v_gene: TRBV6-5
j_gene: TRBJ2-1
abundance: NA
len: 12
d_gene: TRBD2
CDR3nt: TGTGCCACCGGGAGGGTCCACAATGAGCAGTTCTTC
CDR3aa: CATGRVHNEQFF

v_gene: TRBV2
j_gene: TRBJ2-7
abundance: medium-sized
len: 16
d_gene: NA
CDR3nt: TGTGCCAGCACCATCCTCAGGCCGGGACGTAACGACGAGCAGTACTTC
CDR3aa: CASTILRPGRNDEQYF

v_gene: TRBV2
j_gene: TRBJ2-7
abundance: NA
len: 14
d_gene: NA
CDR3nt: TGTGCCAGCAGTGACAGGGGGGGATACTACGAGCAGTACTTC
CDR3aa: CASSDRGGYYEQYF

v_gene: TRBV5-4
j_gene: TRBJ2-1
abundance: NA
len: 14
d_gene: NA
CDR3nt: TGTGCCAGCAGCTTGCAAGGGTCCTACAATGAGCAGTTCTTC
CDR3aa: CASSLQGSYNEQFF

v_gene: TRBV4-2
j_gene: TRBJ1-4
abundance: NA
len: 15
d_gene: NA
CDR3nt: TGTGCCAGCAGCCAAGAAGGAGCTAGGGGTGAAAAACTGTTTTTT
CDR3aa: CASSQEGARGEKLFF

v_gene: TRBV2
j_gene: TRBJ1-5
abundance: NA
len: 13
d_gene: NA
CDR3nt: TGTGCCAGCAGGGGCTGGGGAAATCAGCCCCAGCATTTT
CDR3aa: CASRGWGNQPQHF

v_gene: TRBV12-5
j_gene: TRBJ2-4
abundance: NA
len: 16
d_gene: NA
CDR3nt: TGTGCTAGTGGTTTGGCCCGAACTGGGGTGGGAAACATTCAGTACTTC
CDR3aa: CASGLARTGVGNIQYF

v_gene: TRBV5-1
j_gene: TRBJ2-1
abundance: NA
len: 16
d_gene: NA
CDR3nt: TGCGCCAGCAGCTTGGTTTTAGGGCAGGGAAGCAATGAGCAGTTCTTC
CDR3aa: CASSLVLGQGSNEQFF

v_gene: TRBV4-3
j_gene: TRBJ2-7
abundance: NA
len: 13
d_gene: NA
CDR3nt: TGCGCCAGCAGCCAAGAGATGGGATACGAGCAGTACTTC
CDR3aa: CASSQEMGYEQYF

v_gene: TRBV5-4
j_gene: TRBJ2-3
abundance: NA
len: 14
d_gene: NA
CDR3nt: TGTGCCAGCAGCTTGGACTCCCGCACAGATACGCAGTATTTT
CDR3aa: CASSLDSRTDTQYF

v_gene: TRBV9
j_gene: TRBJ1-1
abundance: once
len: 14
d_gene: NA
CDR3nt: TGTGCCAGCAGCGTAGCGGCCGGGAACACTGAAGCTTTCTTT
CDR3aa: CASSVAAGNTEAFF

v_gene: TRBV5-1
j_gene: TRBJ2-2
abundance: NA
len: 15
d_gene: NA
CDR3nt: TGCGCCAGCAGCTCTACGGGGCTCTCCCCCGGGGAGCTGTTTTTT
CDR3aa: CASSSTGLSPGELFF

v_gene: TRBV5-1
j_gene: TRBJ1-3
abundance: NA
len: 15
d_gene: NA
CDR3nt: TGCGCCAGCAGCTTCTATGGGAGCTCTGGAAACACCATATATTTT
CDR3aa: CASSFYGSSGNTIYF

v_gene: TRBV27
j_gene: TRBJ2-7
abundance: NA
len: 15
d_gene: TRBD2
CDR3nt: TGTGCCAGCAGTTTACGCCGGGAGGGCTCCCACGAGCAGTACTTC
CDR3aa: CASSLRREGSHEQYF

v_gene: TRBV5-4
j_gene: TRBJ2-2
abundance: NA
len: 16
d_gene: TRBD1
CDR3nt: TGTGCCAGCAGCTCCGGGACAGGGTTGGTGGACGGGGAGCTGTTTTTT
CDR3aa: CASSSGTGLVDGELFF

v_gene: TRBV4-3
j_gene: TRBJ1-2
abundance: NA
len: 16
d_gene: NA
CDR3nt: TGCGCCAGCAGCCAAGAAAGTCGGCCAGGGGTGGATGGCTACACCTTC
CDR3aa: CASSQESRPGVDGYTF

v_gene: TRBV19
j_gene: TRBJ2-2
abundance: NA
len: 16
d_gene: TRBD1
CDR3nt: TGTGCCAGTAAACCACCCGGCAGGGGGCGCGCCGGGGAGCTGTTTTTT
CDR3aa: CASKPPGRGRAGELFF

v_gene: TRBV10-3
j_gene: TRBJ2-5
abundance: NA
len: 14
d_gene: TRBD2
CDR3nt: TGTGCCATCAGTGTAACGGGGGGGCGTGAGACCCAGTACTTC
CDR3aa: CAISVTGGRETQYF

v_gene: TRBV5-1
j_gene: TRBJ2-3
abundance: few
len: 16
d_gene: TRBD1
CDR3nt: TGCGCCAGCAGCTTGTATGCGACAGGGGGCACAGATACGCAGTATTTT
CDR3aa: CASSLYATGGTDTQYF

v_gene: TRBV5-1
j_gene: TRBJ2-3
abundance: NA
len: 16
d_gene: NA
CDR3nt: TGCGCCAGCAGCTCTGGACAGATGGGGCTGACAGATACGCAGTATTTT
CDR3aa: CASSSGQMGLTDTQYF

v_gene: TRBV6-5
j_gene: TRBJ1-2
abundance: NA
len: 16
d_gene: NA
CDR3nt: TGTGCCAGCAGTTACTCGAGCGGGGGCGCATCTTATGGCTACACCTTC
CDR3aa: CASSYSSGGASYGYTF

v_gene: TRBV19
j_gene: TRBJ1-5
abundance: once
len: 18
d_gene: NA
CDR3nt: TGTGCCAGTAGCATAGCCCTCTCCAATGACGGTCCCGGTCAGCCCCAGCATTTT
CDR3aa: CASSIALSNDGPGQPQHF

v_gene: TRBV19
j_gene: TRBJ1-1
abundance: NA
len: 14
d_gene: TRBD1
CDR3nt: TGTGCCAGTAATCCGGGACAGGGGGCGACTGAAGCTTTCTTT
CDR3aa: CASNPGQGATEAFF

v_gene: TRBV7-2
j_gene: TRBJ2-1
abundance: few
len: 17
d_gene: TRBD2
CDR3nt: TGTGCCAGCAGCTTAGTAGGTAGCGGGGGGAACCTCAATGAGCAGTTCTTC
CDR3aa: CASSLVGSGGNLNEQFF

v_gene: TRBV19
j_gene: TRBJ1-1
abundance: NA
len: 14
d_gene: NA
CDR3nt: TGTGCCAGTAGTATAGATTTCCGGGAAGGTGAAGCTTTCTTT
CDR3aa: CASSIDFREGEAFF

v_gene: TRBV7-7
j_gene: TRBJ2-2
abundance: NA
len: 16
d_gene: NA
CDR3nt: TGTGCTAGCAGCTTAGAGGGACAAGCGAACACCGGGGAGCTGTTTTTT
CDR3aa: CASSLEGQANTGELFF

v_gene: TRBV11-2
j_gene: TRBJ1-1
abundance: NA
len: 15
d_gene: NA
CDR3nt: TGTGCCAGCAGCTTAGTTTTCCCGATGAACACTGAAGCTTTCTTT
CDR3aa: CASSLVFPMNTEAFF

v_gene: TRBV18
j_gene: TRBJ2-4
abundance: NA
len: 14
d_gene: NA
CDR3nt: TGTGCCAGCTCACCACCGGCGACGGGGAACATTCAGTACTTC
CDR3aa: CASSPPATGNIQYF

v_gene: TRBV5-1
j_gene: TRBJ2-3
abundance: once
len: 17
d_gene: TRBD1
CDR3nt: TGCGCCAGCAGCCCAACTCGACAGGGGCCTGGGTTAGATACGCAGTATTTT
CDR3aa: CASSPTRQGPGLDTQYF

v_gene: TRBV7-6
j_gene: TRBJ2-5
abundance: NA
len: 13
d_gene: NA
CDR3nt: TGTGCCAGCAGCTTAGTGTTCTATGAGACCCAGTACTTC
CDR3aa: CASSLVFYETQYF

v_gene: TRBV5-1
j_gene: TRBJ1-4
abundance: NA
len: 13
d_gene: NA
CDR3nt: TGCGCCAGCAGGCCAGCCCGGGATGAAAAACTGTTTTTT
CDR3aa: CASRPARDEKLFF

v_gene: TRBV28
j_gene: TRBJ2-7
abundance: NA
len: 14
d_gene: NA
CDR3nt: TGTGCCAGCAGTTTATACCAGAGAGACTACGAGCAGTACTTC
CDR3aa: CASSLYQRDYEQYF

v_gene: TRBV11-1
j_gene: TRBJ2-7
abundance: NA
len: 18
d_gene: TRBD2
CDR3nt: TGTGCCAGCAGCGCTAACGGACTAGCGGGAGGGCAGTCCTACGAGCAGTACTTC
CDR3aa: CASSANGLAGGQSYEQYF

v_gene: TRBV5-1
j_gene: TRBJ2-6
abundance: NA
len: 16
d_gene: TRBD1
CDR3nt: TGCGCCAGCACGGGACAGGGGGCGTCTGGGGCCAACGTCCTGACTTTC
CDR3aa: CASTGQGASGANVLTF